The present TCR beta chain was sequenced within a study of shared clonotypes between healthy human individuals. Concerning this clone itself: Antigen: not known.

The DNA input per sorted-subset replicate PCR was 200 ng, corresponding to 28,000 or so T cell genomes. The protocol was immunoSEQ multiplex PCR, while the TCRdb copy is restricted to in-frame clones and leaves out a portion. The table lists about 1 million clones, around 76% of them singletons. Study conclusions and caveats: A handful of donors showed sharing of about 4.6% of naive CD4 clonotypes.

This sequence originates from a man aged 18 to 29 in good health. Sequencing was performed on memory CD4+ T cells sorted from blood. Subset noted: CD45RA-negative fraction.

CDR3 DNA sequence: TGTGCCAGCAGTGAAAGGTCTGGGGCCAACGTCCTGACTTTC. Translation gives CASSERSGANVLTF. The rearrangement joins TRBV2 to TRBJ2-6; D uncertain. Germline-derived CDR1 and CDR2 are SNHLY and FYNNEI. Trimming left V 2 bases short and J 1 base short, with 3 bases between. This CDR3 has 14 residues.